A selection of T cell receptor beta chains follows, all from one sample in a study of T cell changes during pregnancy in multiple sclerosis. Data came from immunoSEQ multiplex PCR; TCRdb stores just in-frame clones and leaves some out. The table shows fewer than 85,000 clones, with approximately 94% occurring only once. The sequences come from peripheral blood, collected after pregnancy. The receptors stem from a female donor in good health, enrolled as a control in a pregnancy study. Each CDR3 is given with its conserved first and last residue.

V gene	J gene	CDR3 protein
TRBV9	TRBJ2-1	CASSVDGGPYNEQFF
TRBV7-9	TRBJ1-1	CASSAGRQASLEDTEAFF
TRBV5-1	TRBJ1-1	CASSLSGTGDEAFF
TRBV5-6	TRBJ2-3	CASSHTGLAGRDTDTQYF
TRBV11-1	TRBJ2-5	CASSPPVSGEGPQYF
TRBV7-9	TRBJ2-7	CASSTRTGSYEQYF
TRBV5-1	TRBJ1-1	CASSLKGDTEAFF
TRBV18	TRBJ1-1	CASSPDNMNTEAFF
TRBV4-1	TRBJ2-1	CASSQDDQRRSYNEQFF
TRBV2	TRBJ2-5	CASTTLGEGTQYF
TRBV9	TRBJ2-5	CASSVHQDREETQYF
TRBV6-1	TRBJ2-3	CAGAGGSTDTQYF
TRBV5-5	TRBJ1-4	CASSFQATNEKLFF
TRBV2	TRBJ1-2	CASSRDRGDYGYAF
TRBV28	TRBJ1-1	CASSTQGVRTEAFF
TRBV2	TRBJ2-7	CASSEASGEYYEQYF
TRBV5-8	TRBJ2-2	CASSLEHVNTGELFF
TRBV4-2	TRBJ2-1	CASSQDPGTSGSNEQFF
TRBV9	TRBJ2-1	CASSPPRGGHNEQFF
TRBV4-1	TRBJ1-4	CASSQGTGSEKLFF
TRBV7-8	TRBJ1-1	CASSPRQQLEAFF
TRBV5-5	TRBJ2-4	CASSFGLLAGANIQYF
TRBV6-1	TRBJ2-7	CASKKGPGQGYEQYF
TRBV19	TRBJ1-1	CASTTPGNTEAFF
TRBV6-5	TRBJ1-2	CASSDEGRQSGYTF
TRBV18	TRBJ1-2	CASSPPGQGISYGYTF
TRBV5-1	TRBJ2-7	CASSFGQAPEQYF
TRBV15	TRBJ1-5	CATSRQGSNQPQHF
TRBV5-5	TRBJ1-6	CASSLGSPGDSPLHF
TRBV7-2	TRBJ1-1	CASSFHNLGQGADTEAFF
TRBV15	TRBJ1-2	CATSREIGAGKGYTF
TRBV18	TRBJ1-4	CASSPAAGTTFEKLFF
TRBV7-3	TRBJ1-2	CASLPADHVVYGYTF
TRBV5-1	TRBJ2-5	CASSLAPEAGETQYF
TRBV5-1	TRBJ2-5	CASSLVGGLRETQYF
TRBV9	TRBJ1-2	CASSGTGVNYGYTF
TRBV11-2	TRBJ2-3	CASSSSSGIGTQYF
TRBV7-9	TRBJ1-5	CASSPLDNQPQHF
TRBV4-3	TRBJ1-4	CASSRQGQTNEKLFF
TRBV27	TRBJ2-4	CASSFGPTSGKWGAKNIQYF
TRBV7-9	TRBJ1-1	CASSPQGNTEAFF
TRBV5-5	TRBJ2-5	CASSLGLAQETQYF
TRBV2	TRBJ1-1	CASTTNRVNTEAFF
TRBV14	TRBJ1-2	CASSLEQGPYGYTF
TRBV4-1	TRBJ2-6	CASSQAYTGTGANVLTF
TRBV6-6	TRBJ2-7	CASSYSRAGSSYEQYF